The rows below give T cell receptor beta chains drawn from one sample of a study of beta chain features in type 1 diabetes. Profiled with immunoSEQ multiplex PCR; TCRdb holds only in-frame clones, not every one. The sample holds more than 30,000 clones, roughly 67% seen once. Input material: Tregs from blood. Every receptor here comes from a woman in her 30s in good health. Both conserved end residues are part of each CDR3. The order of the fields is CDR3 protein, CDR3 DNA, V gene, clone size, J gene, D gene. The D gene is left open where the match is weak. A row's size may be missing; if present it is once, few, many or a size class.

CASSLPLTGGKSGANVLTF TGTGCCAGCAGCCTCCCGTTGACAGGGGGGAAATCTGGGGCCAACGTCCTGACTTTC TRBV7-9 once TRBJ2-6 TRBD1
CASSRTTSYEQYF TGTGCCAGCAGCCGGACTACTTCCTACGAGCAGTACTTC TRBV11-2 NA TRBJ2-7 NA
CASSPRTSESTDTQYF TGTGCCAGCAGCCCGAGGACTAGCGAAAGCACAGATACGCAGTATTTT TRBV5-4 NA TRBJ2-3 TRBD2
CSVEASVF TGCAGCGTTGAGGCCTCCGTCTTC TRBV29-1 once TRBJ2-7 NA
CASSRLSGANVLTF TGTGCCAGCAGCCGTCTCTCTGGGGCCAACGTCCTGACTTTC TRBV14 NA TRBJ2-6 NA
CASSYEPPPRTDTQYF TGTGCCAGCAGTTATGAGCCCCCGCCCCGCACAGATACGCAGTATTTT TRBV6-5 few TRBJ2-3 NA
CASSPAAHYAGAYEQYF TGTGCCAGCAGCCCAGCGGCTCACTATGCGGGAGCGTACGAGCAGTACTTC TRBV7-2 few TRBJ2-7 TRBD2
CASSLAPPGTGGGKSADTQYF TGCGCCAGCAGCTTGGCCCCACCGGGGACAGGGGGCGGTAAGAGCGCAGATACGCAGTATTTT TRBV5-1 few TRBJ2-3 TRBD1
CAAGSSSYNEQFF TGTGCCGCGGGGTCGAGCTCCTACAATGAGCAGTTCTTC TRBV5-4 NA TRBJ2-1 NA
CASSQVGGEQYF TGCGCCAGCAGCCAAGTGGGGGGTGAGCAGTACTTC TRBV4-3 once TRBJ2-7 NA
CASSISYQPQHF TGTGCCAGTAGTATTAGCTATCAGCCCCAGCATTTT TRBV19 NA TRBJ1-5 NA
CASSFSGLAGLNEQFF TGTGCCAGCAGTTTCTCCGGACTAGCGGGACTGAATGAGCAGTTCTTC TRBV28 NA TRBJ2-1 TRBD2
CASSPGATQYF TGTGCCAGCTCCCCAGGGGCGACCCAGTACTTC TRBV18 NA TRBJ2-5 NA
CSVGAQGSLAQYF TGCAGCGTAGGGGCACAGGGGAGCCTTGCGCAGTATTTT TRBV29-1 NA TRBJ2-3 TRBD1
CASSSRGATGNEQFF TGTGCCAGCAGTTCGCGGGGTGCGACAGGGAATGAGCAGTTCTTC TRBV27 NA TRBJ2-1 NA
CASSPFSRFGYNEQFF TGTGCCAGTAGTCCCTTCTCTAGATTCGGTTACAATGAGCAGTTCTTC TRBV19 NA TRBJ2-1 NA
CASSTLSQGSEQYF TGTGCCAGCAGTACTCTTTCACAGGGTTCCGAGCAGTACTTC TRBV6-5 NA TRBJ2-7 NA
CASIRDRGPNQPQHF TGTGCCAGCATTAGGGACAGGGGGCCTAATCAGCCCCAGCATTTT TRBV28 NA TRBJ1-5 TRBD1
CASSSGTGARFHTDTQYF TGTGCCAGCAGCTCCGGGACAGGGGCCCGATTCCACACAGATACGCAGTATTTT TRBV7-9 NA TRBJ2-3 TRBD1
CASSYSFSGNTEAFF TGTGCCAGCAGTTACTCCTTTAGCGGGAACACTGAAGCTTTCTTT TRBV6-6 NA TRBJ1-1 NA
CASSLGRSTSTDTQYF TGTGCCAGCAGCTTAGGGCGGAGCACTAGCACAGATACGCAGTATTTT TRBV7-9 few TRBJ2-3 NA
CASSPLVGSNEQFF TGTGCCAGCAGCCCTCTAGTCGGGAGTAATGAGCAGTTCTTC TRBV9 NA TRBJ2-1 NA
CASSLSGTGGIYEQYF TGTGCCAGCAGTTTGTCCGGGACAGGGGGCATCTACGAGCAGTACTTC TRBV28 NA TRBJ2-7 TRBD1
CASSLDFRNTGELFF TGTGCCAGCAGCCTAGACTTCCGGAACACCGGGGAGCTGTTTTTT TRBV4-2 NA TRBJ2-2 NA
CASSRSYSSSEQYF TGTGCCAGCAGCCGTTCCTACTCGTCGAGCGAGCAGTACTTC TRBV14 NA TRBJ2-7 NA
CASSLLQGSTTEAFF TGTGCCAGCAGCTTGTTGCAGGGGAGTACAACTGAAGCTTTCTTT TRBV5-4 once TRBJ1-1 NA
CASSQGGAGRVSGANVLTF TGCGCCAGCAGCCAAGGGGGAGCAGGTCGGGTCTCTGGGGCCAACGTCCTGACTTTC TRBV4-1 few TRBJ2-6 NA
CASSVSAVPGAQYF TGTGCCAGCAGCGTATCAGCGGTCCCGGGGGCCCAGTACTTC TRBV9 few TRBJ2-5 NA
CASSPSVTSGSLVGETQYF TGCGCCAGCAGCCCGTCCGTAACTAGCGGGAGTTTAGTGGGAGAGACCCAGTACTTC TRBV4-1 NA TRBJ2-5 TRBD2
CARKVGVRGEQYF TGTGCCAGGAAGGTGGGCGTTAGGGGCGAGCAGTACTTC TRBV30 few TRBJ2-7 NA
CASRNSPTGNEKLFF TGTGCCAGCAGAAATTCCCCTACAGGGAATGAAAAACTGTTTTTT TRBV6-6 few TRBJ1-4 NA
CASSRQGAQYF TGTGCCAGCAGCCGACAGGGGGCGCAGTATTTT TRBV7-9 NA TRBJ2-3 TRBD1
CASSELGRSTDTQYF TGTGCCAGCAGTGAACTGGGCAGATCCACAGATACGCAGTATTTT TRBV2 NA TRBJ2-3 NA
CASSPHPGEFSNQPQHF TGTGCCAGCAGCCCCCATCCGGGAGAGTTTAGCAATCAGCCCCAGCATTTT TRBV4-2 NA TRBJ1-5 NA
CASSGGTGPKSTEAFF TGTGCCAGCAGCGGGGGGACAGGCCCTAAGAGTACTGAAGCTTTCTTT TRBV5-4 NA TRBJ1-1 TRBD1
CASRKQGRRSYGYTF TGTGCCAGCAGAAAACAGGGGAGAAGGAGCTATGGCTACACCTTC TRBV27 NA TRBJ1-2 TRBD1
CASSPRGQVSYGYTF TGTGCCAGCTCACCTAGGGGGCAAGTCAGCTATGGCTACACCTTC TRBV18 NA TRBJ1-2 TRBD1
CASSLSLAGANEQFF TGTGCCAGCAGCTTAAGTCTAGCGGGAGCAAATGAGCAGTTCTTC TRBV7-2 few TRBJ2-1 TRBD2
CAISESEVLYNEQFF TGTGCCATCAGTGAGTCTGAGGTCTTATACAATGAGCAGTTCTTC TRBV10-3 once TRBJ2-1 NA
CAIRESGLAGTTDTQYF TGTGCCATCAGGGAGTCTGGACTAGCGGGCACCACAGATACGCAGTATTTT TRBV10-3 NA TRBJ2-3 TRBD2
CASSFWAADTQYF TGTGCCAGCAGCTTCTGGGCAGCAGATACGCAGTATTTT TRBV7-2 few TRBJ2-3 NA
CASSARGAGRYNEQFF TGTGCCAGCAGTGCCCGGGGAGCGGGACGATACAATGAGCAGTTCTTC TRBV28 NA TRBJ2-1 TRBD2
CASSLVGRDYNEQFF TGTGCCAGCAGTTTAGTAGGGAGGGACTACAATGAGCAGTTCTTC TRBV28 few TRBJ2-1 TRBD2
CASSVSGNQPQHF TGTGCCAGCAGCGTATCAGGGAATCAGCCCCAGCATTTT TRBV7-3 NA TRBJ1-5 NA
CASSPRFTAEQYF TGTGCCAGCTCACCACGGTTCACAGCCGAGCAGTACTTC TRBV18 few TRBJ2-7 NA
CASALEVGAATEAFF TGCGCCAGCGCCTTAGAAGTAGGGGCGGCCACTGAAGCTTTCTTT TRBV5-1 NA TRBJ1-1 NA
CASSLVFASGRNEQFF TGTGCCAGCAGCTTAGTATTCGCTAGCGGGAGGAATGAGCAGTTCTTC TRBV7-9 NA TRBJ2-1 TRBD2
CASSDGTAYSNQPQHF TGTGCCAGCAGTGACGGGACAGCTTATAGCAATCAGCCCCAGCATTTT TRBV2 few TRBJ1-5 TRBD1
CASSGTGGPQPQHF TGTGCCAGTAGCGGGACAGGGGGCCCTCAGCCCCAGCATTTT TRBV19 NA TRBJ1-5 TRBD1
CASSLAGQGKNEQFF TGTGCCAGCAGCTTAGCAGGACAGGGGAAGAATGAGCAGTTCTTC TRBV7-9 NA TRBJ2-1 TRBD1
CASSQPSGNNYGYTF TGTGCCAGCAGCCAACCTTCAGGAAATAACTATGGCTACACCTTC TRBV4-2 NA TRBJ1-2 NA
CASSPTGADLEAFF TGTGCCAGCAGCCCGACAGGGGCAGACCTTGAAGCTTTCTTT TRBV7-2 once TRBJ1-1 TRBD1
CASSREENTEAFF TGTGCCAGCTCACGAGAAGAGAACACTGAAGCTTTCTTT TRBV18 NA TRBJ1-1 NA